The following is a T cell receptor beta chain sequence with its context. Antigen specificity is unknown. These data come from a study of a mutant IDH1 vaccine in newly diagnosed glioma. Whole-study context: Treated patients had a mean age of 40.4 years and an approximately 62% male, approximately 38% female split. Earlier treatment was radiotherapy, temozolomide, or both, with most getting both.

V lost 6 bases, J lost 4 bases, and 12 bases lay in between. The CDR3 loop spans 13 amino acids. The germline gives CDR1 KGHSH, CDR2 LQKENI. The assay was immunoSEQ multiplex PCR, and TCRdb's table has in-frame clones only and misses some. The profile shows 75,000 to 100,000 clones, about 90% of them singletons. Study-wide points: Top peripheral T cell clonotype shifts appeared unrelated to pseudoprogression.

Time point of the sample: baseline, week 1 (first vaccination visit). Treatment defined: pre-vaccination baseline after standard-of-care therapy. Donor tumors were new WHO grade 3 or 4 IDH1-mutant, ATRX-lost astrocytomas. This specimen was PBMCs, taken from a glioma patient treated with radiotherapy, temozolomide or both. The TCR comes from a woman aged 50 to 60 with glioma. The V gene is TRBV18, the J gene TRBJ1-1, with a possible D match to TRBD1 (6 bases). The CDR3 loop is CASSPTGTTEAFF. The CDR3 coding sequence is TGTGCCAGCTCCCCGACAGGAACCACTGAAGCTTTCTTT. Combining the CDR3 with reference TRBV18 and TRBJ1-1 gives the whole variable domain NAGVMQNPRHLVRRRGQEARLRCSPMKGHSHVYWYRQLPEEGLKFMVYLQKENIIDESGMPKERFSAEFPKEGPSILRIQQVVRGDSAAYFCASSPTGTTEAFFGQGTRLTVV.